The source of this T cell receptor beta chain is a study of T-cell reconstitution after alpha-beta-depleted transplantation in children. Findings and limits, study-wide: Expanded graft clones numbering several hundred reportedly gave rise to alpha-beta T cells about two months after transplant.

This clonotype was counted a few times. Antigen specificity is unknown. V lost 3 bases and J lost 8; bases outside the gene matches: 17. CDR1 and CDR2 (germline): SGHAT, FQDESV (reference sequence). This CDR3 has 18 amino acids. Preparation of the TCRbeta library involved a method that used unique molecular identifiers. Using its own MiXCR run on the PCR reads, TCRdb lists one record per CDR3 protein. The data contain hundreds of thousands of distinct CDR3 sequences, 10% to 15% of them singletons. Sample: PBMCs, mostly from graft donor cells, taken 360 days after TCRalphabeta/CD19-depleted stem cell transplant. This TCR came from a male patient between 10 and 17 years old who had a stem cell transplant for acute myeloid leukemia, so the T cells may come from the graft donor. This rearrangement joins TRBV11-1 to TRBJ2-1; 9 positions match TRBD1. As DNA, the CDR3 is TGTGCCAGCAGCTTCCGACTCTACAGGGGGCGCATGGACGATGAGCAGTTCTTC. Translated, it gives CASSFRLYRGRMDDEQFF.